This T cell receptor (beta chain) was identified during a study of blood T cell repertoires in COVID-19. On the study more broadly: Some COVID-19 samples were acute and others convalescent; all came from the United States, Italy and Spain.

Authors' data handling: Estimation of nucleated cell counts was performed using reference gene primer amplification. The data were produced by immunoSEQ multiplex PCR, yet TCRdb's version contains in-frame clones alone and is incomplete. V and J calls and clone size are copied from that table; D and trimming were computed from the DNA. The repertoire holds fewer than 150,000 clones, with about 76% as singletons. Germline assignment: CDR1 ENHRY and CDR2 SYGVKD. V was trimmed by 10 bases and J by 3 bases, leaving 15 bases between them. The CDR3 covers 14 residues. The clonotype was recovered from a man older than 75 with acute or convalescent COVID-19. The sample comprised peripheral blood. This chain joins TRBV10-3 and TRBJ2-2; a possible D gene is TRBD2 (6 bases). CDR3 sequence reads: CATAGNLDTGELFF. The CDR3, as DNA: TGTGCCACCGCGGGGAACCTCGACACCGGGGAGCTGTTTTTT.